The clone carrying this TCR beta chain was seen a few times. TCRdb keeps only in-frame clones here, not all; method: immunoSEQ multiplex PCR. The repertoire includes around 330,000 clones, around 89% of them detected once, and 1.5% to 2% sits in the top ten. The data were obtained in a study of blood T cell repertoires in COVID-19. Study-level information: T cells, B-cell-depleted T cells, or PBMCs provided the cDNA or gDNA that served as material.

The CDR3 has 14 amino acids. V was shortened by 0 bases and J by 3 bases, with 10 bases between the two germline ends. CDR1 SGHRS and CDR2 YFSETQ come from the germline V gene. The V and J genes are TRBV5-1 and TRBJ2-7; a possible D gene is TRBD1 (6 bases). The source material was peripheral blood. The receptor was isolated from a woman aged 30 to 39 with COVID-19, enrolled during active disease. The CDR3, as DNA: TGCGCCAGCAGCTTGGGCAGGGGAGACTACGAGCAGTACTTC. It codes for CASSLGRGDYEQYF.